A selection of T cell receptor beta chains follows, all from one sample in a study of T cells in Graves' hyperthyroidism and ophthalmopathy. TCRdb used MiXCR to reprocess the multiplex PCR reads, holding one entry per CDR3 protein. The sample has fewer than 450,000 distinct CDR3 sequences; roughly 15% are singletons. Sequencing input: blood. The receptors were sampled from a woman in her sixties or seventies with Graves' ophthalmopathy. CDR3s include the opening cysteine and the closing phenylalanine or tryptophan. The D gene is left open where the match is weak. Some rows mark clone size as missing; the rest say once, few, many or name a class of expanded clone.

cdr3_aa	cdr3_nt	d_call	clone_size	v_call	j_call
CASRLPGPYPCEQYF	TGTGCCAGCCGCCTTCCAGGCCCCTACCCATGTGAGCAGTACTTC	-	many	TRBV11-2	TRBJ2-7
CSARDRPNEQFF	TGCAGTGCTAGAGACCGACCGAACGAGCAGTTCTTC	-	-	TRBV20-1	TRBJ2-1
CASSYRLAGGGFDEQFF	TGTGCCAGCAGTTACAGGCTAGCGGGAGGGGGTTTCGATGAGCAGTTCTTC	TRBD2	many	TRBV6-6	TRBJ2-1
CASSGQPTYEQYF	TGCGCCAGCAGCGGACAGCCAACCTACGAGCAGTACTTC	-	many	TRBV5-1	TRBJ2-7
CASSYPGQQFF	TGTGCCAGCAGTTACCCCGGACAGCAGTTCTTC	-	-	TRBV6-2/TRBV6-3	TRBJ2-1
CSVGGGDKNTEAFF	TGCAGCGTGGGGGGGGGGGATAAGAACACTGAAGCTTTCTTT	-	-	TRBV29-1	TRBJ1-1
CASSHGPGDSPLHF	TGTGCCAGCAGCCATGGTCCCGGGGATTCACCCCTCCACTTT	-	many	TRBV3-1	TRBJ1-6
CASSPGLAGPLGYNEQFF	TGTGCCAGCAGCCCGGGACTAGCGGGTCCCCTGGGGTACAATGAGCAGTTCTTC	TRBD2	few	TRBV3-1	TRBJ2-1
CASRVNTSPLHF	TGTGCCAGCAGGGTGAACACTTCACCCCTCCACTTT	-	many	TRBV7-2	TRBJ1-6
CGQGGAGELFF	TGTGGGCAGGGGGGTGCCGGGGAGCTGTTTTTT	-	few	TRBV19	TRBJ2-2
CASSQEVGREQFF	TGCGCCAGCAGCCAAGAGGTTGGACGTGAGCAGTTCTTC	-	-	TRBV4-1	TRBJ2-1
CASSLEYRGLFGELFF	TGTGCCAGCAGCTTAGAGTACAGGGGGCTCTTCGGGGAGCTGTTTTTT	TRBD1	many	TRBV7-9	TRBJ2-2
CSASGRRDEQYF	TGCAGTGCGAGCGGGAGACGAGACGAGCAGTACTTC	TRBD2	many	TRBV20-1	TRBJ2-7
CASSERGREPQHF	TGTGCCAGCAGTGAAAGGGGGCGGGAGCCCCAGCATTTT	TRBD1	-	TRBV25-1	TRBJ1-5
CASSLGTGDKLFF	TGCGCCAGCAGCTTGGGGACAGGGGATAAACTGTTTTTT	TRBD1	once	TRBV7-9	TRBJ1-4
CASSPRLAGGWGEQYF	TGTGCCAGCAGTCCCCGACTAGCGGGAGGCTGGGGGGAGCAGTACTTC	TRBD2	many	TRBV28	TRBJ2-7
CASSFFSGGLQETQYF	TGTGCCAGCAGTTTTTTCAGCGGGGGGCTTCAAGAGACCCAGTACTTC	TRBD2	few	TRBV12-3/TRBV12-4	TRBJ2-5
CSARVSEYNEQFF	TGCAGTGCTAGAGTCTCGGAATACAATGAGCAGTTCTTC	-	many	TRBV20-1	TRBJ2-1
CASSQTGANYNEQFF	TGTGCCAGCAGTCAGACAGGGGCGAACTACAATGAGCAGTTCTTC	TRBD1	-	TRBV12-3/TRBV12-4	TRBJ2-1
CASSLESGTSGRTTYEQYF	TGTGCCAGCAGCTTAGAGTCCGGGACTAGCGGGAGAACGACCTACGAGCAGTACTTC	TRBD2	-	TRBV11-2	TRBJ2-7
CASGLTWDDEQFF	TGTGCTAGTGGGTTGACATGGGACGATGAGCAGTTCTTC	-	-	TRBV12-5	TRBJ2-1
CASSLKMEAPQHF	TGTGCCAGCAGCTTAAAGATGGAAGCGCCCCAGCATTTT	-	many	TRBV12-3/TRBV12-4	TRBJ1-5
CASSEEIAYTGELFF	TGTGCCAGCAGTGAAGAAATAGCTTACACCGGGGAGCTGTTTTTT	-	many	TRBV2	TRBJ2-2
CASSLDGVTDTQYF	TGTGCCAGCAGCTTGGACGGAGTTACAGATACGCAGTATTTT	-	few	TRBV7-9	TRBJ2-3
CASSRTGTSGRAGTDTQYF	TGCGCCAGCAGCCGGACGGGGACTAGCGGGAGGGCGGGCACAGATACGCAGTATTTT	TRBD2	once	TRBV5-1	TRBJ2-3
CASTTRGQLYDEQFF	TGTGCCAGTACCACTAGGGGACAGCTGTACGATGAGCAGTTCTTC	TRBD1	-	TRBV19	TRBJ2-1
CASSLYESNEQFF	TGCGCCAGCAGCTTGTATGAGAGCAATGAGCAGTTCTTC	-	many	TRBV5-1	TRBJ2-1
CSVEVSGQLKNEQFF	TGCAGCGTTGAAGTTAGCGGACAGTTGAAGAATGAGCAGTTCTTC	-	many	TRBV29-1	TRBJ2-1
CASSPDGLAGVSGGELFF	TGTGCCAGCAGCCCTGACGGACTAGCGGGAGTGTCCGGCGGGGAGCTGTTTTTT	TRBD2	many	TRBV11-3	TRBJ2-2
CASRFDGKLFF	TGTGCCAGCCGATTCGATGGAAAACTGTTTTTT	-	-	TRBV6-1	TRBJ1-4
CASSELGRNGRVFGTQYF	TGTGCCAGCAGTGAATTGGGTCGGAACGGGAGGGTTTTCGGTACCCAGTACTTC	TRBD2	-	TRBV25-1	TRBJ2-5
CAWSRTASNQPQHF	TGTGCCTGGAGTCGGACGGCTAGCAATCAGCCCCAGCATTTT	-	many	TRBV30	TRBJ1-5
CASSPRDSSYNEQFF	TGTGCCAGCAGCCCCCGGGATAGCTCCTACAATGAGCAGTTCTTC	-	many	TRBV7-3	TRBJ2-1
CASSSPTGPYEQYF	TGTGCCAGCAGCTCCCCGACAGGGCCCTACGAGCAGTACTTC	TRBD1	many	TRBV7-9	TRBJ2-7
CASSLPGQFSYGQYF	TGTGCCAGCAGTTTACCCGGACAGTTCTCCTACGGGCAGTACTTC	-	-	TRBV28	TRBJ2-7
CASSDPGQPQHF	TGTGCCAGCAGTGATCCTGGTCAGCCCCAGCATTTT	-	few	TRBV6-1	TRBJ1-5
CASSPLALLQGGRPVEQYF	TGTGCCAGCAGCCCATTGGCCCTCCTACAGGGCGGGAGGCCGGTCGAGCAGTACTTC	TRBD2	-	TRBV28	TRBJ2-7
CASSYSGGPEETQYF	TGTGCCAGCAGTTACTCGGGGGGGCCGGAGGAGACCCAGTACTTC	-	-	TRBV6-5	TRBJ2-5
CASSLVAGNDEQYF	TGTGCCAGCAGTTTGGTAGCGGGAAACGACGAGCAGTACTTC	TRBD2	many	TRBV28	TRBJ2-7
CASRELGLETQYF	TGTGCCAGCAGGGAACTGGGGCTAGAGACCCAGTACTTC	-	many	TRBV28	TRBJ2-5
CASSLGLAGIYNEQFF	TGTGCCAGCAGCTTGGGGCTAGCGGGGATTTACAATGAGCAGTTCTTC	TRBD2	few	TRBV5-5	TRBJ2-1
CAWSVRGGTGTDTQYF	TGTGCCTGGAGTGTACGAGGCGGGACCGGGACAGATACGCAGTATTTT	-	-	TRBV30	TRBJ2-3
CASSNSGLADNEQFF	TGTGCCAGCAGCAATTCGGGACTAGCGGACAATGAGCAGTTCTTC	TRBD2	-	TRBV9	TRBJ2-1
CSAAGTGSYEQYF	TGCAGCGCGGCCGGGACAGGGTCCTACGAGCAGTACTTC	TRBD1	few	TRBV29-1	TRBJ2-7
CASSSGLAGKYNEQFF	TGTGCCAGCAGTTCTGGACTAGCGGGGAAATACAATGAGCAGTTCTTC	TRBD2	many	TRBV12-3/TRBV12-4	TRBJ2-1
CASRTSGRGYGTQYF	TGTGCCAGCAGAACGAGCGGGAGGGGGTACGGGACCCAGTACTTC	TRBD2	many	TRBV6-1	TRBJ2-5
CASSPGWRPKNEQFF	TGTGCCAGCAGTCCAGGGTGGAGGCCGAAGAATGAGCAGTTCTTC	-	many	TRBV28	TRBJ2-1
CASTSRNNEQFF	TGTGCCAGCACTTCTAGAAACAATGAGCAGTTCTTC	-	few	TRBV6-1	TRBJ2-1
CATTDSRLAGGGNEQFF	TGTGCCACCACTGACTCACGACTAGCGGGAGGAGGCAATGAGCAGTTCTTC	TRBD2	-	TRBV24-1	TRBJ2-1
CSARGDEQFF	TGCAGTGCTAGAGGAGATGAGCAGTTCTTC	-	many	TRBV20-1	TRBJ2-1
CASSVGGDMTHEQYF	TGTGCCAGCAGCGTAGGGGGGGACATGACCCACGAGCAGTACTTC	-	few	TRBV9	TRBJ2-7
CASSPRGTGSGTQYF	TGTGCCAGCAGCCCAAGAGGGACAGGGAGTGGGACCCAGTACTTC	TRBD1	-	TRBV2	TRBJ2-5
CASSAGKGFDEQYF	TGCGCCAGCAGTGCGGGCAAGGGCTTCGACGAGCAGTACTTC	-	many	TRBV5-1	TRBJ2-7
CASSQDKNTEAFF	TGTGCCAGCAGCCAAGACAAGAACACTGAAGCTTTCTTT	-	many	TRBV3-1	TRBJ1-1
CASSLGLRSNTGELFF	TGTGCCAGCAGCTTGGGGTTAAGATCGAACACCGGGGAGCTGTTTTTT	-	-	TRBV5-5	TRBJ2-2
CASSANRRRPFNEQYF	TGTGCCAGCAGCGCCAACAGGAGAAGGCCTTTCAACGAGCAGTACTTC	-	many	TRBV2	TRBJ2-7